The clone carrying this T cell receptor beta chain turned up a few times. During its preparation, the TCRbeta library received unique molecular identifiers. TCRdb re-called the PCR reads through MiXCR, storing one row per CDR3 protein. The sample lists approximately 490,000 distinct CDR3 sequences; about an eighth were seen once. V lost 2 bases to trimming and J lost 8 bases, with 7 bases between them. This CDR3 region has 12 residues. The germline CDR1 and CDR2 sequences are SGHDT and YYEEEE. This entry is derived from a study of T-cell reconstitution after alpha-beta-depleted transplantation in children.

The gene calls are TRBV5-6 and TRBJ1-4, with unresolved D. This TCR was recovered from a human donor who donated a stem cell graft to a child with combined immunodeficiency. The sample in question was PBMCs from the stem cell graft donor, obtained from the stem cell graft. As DNA, the CDR3 is TGTGCCAGCAGCTTTTTGGGCGAAAAACTGTTTTTT. Translating it yields CASSFLGEKLFF.